The entry that follows covers one T cell receptor beta chain sequence. This record belongs to a study of monozygotic twins with inflammatory bowel disease. Unsorted whole blood yielded the total RNA, with T cells left unselected. The germline CDR1 and CDR2 sequences are LNHDA and SQIVND (reference sequence). There are 12 residues in the CDR3. Across eight separate reactions for each sample, cDNA was made. TCRalpha and TCRbeta cDNA went through two nested PCRs of approximately 16 and 10 cycles. TCRdb reprocessed the 5' RACE reads and reports one entry per CDR3 protein, with no DNA. The sample's table shows more than 95,000 distinct CDR3 sequences.

This chain links TRBV19 with TRBJ2-5. Sequenced sample: blood. This sequence was found in a human donor with ulcerative colitis or Crohn's disease, or a healthy co-twin of an affected twin (not recorded which). This chain's CDR3 is CASSGMEETQYF. The entire variable domain, with the rest obtained from reference TRBV19 and TRBJ2-5, is as follows: DGGITQSPKYLFRKEGQNVTLSCEQNLNHDAMYWYRQDPGQGLRLIYYSQIVNDFQKGDIAEGYSVSREKKESFPLTVTSAQKNPTAFYLCASSGMEETQYFGPGTRLLVL.